This T cell receptor beta chain was found in a study of blood T cells in healthy people across ages. Broader study findings: Naive and antigen-experienced cells were not separated, limiting conclusive comparison.

About this clonotype itself: Antigen: not known.

For the second PCR, which ran for 7 to 11 cycles, a sample-barcoded 5' primer and a J-beta primer mix were used. TCRdb re-called the 5' RACE reads through MiXCR, storing one row per CDR3 protein. Here the sample spans about a million distinct CDR3 sequences, roughly 52% being singletons. The ends were cut back, 9 bases at V and 7 bases at J, with 12 bases in the middle. There are 12 residues in the CDR3. Germline lookup yields CDR1 MNHEY and CDR2 SMNVEV (reference sequence). The source of this sequence is a man between 25 and 39 years old in good health. The genes are TRBV27 and TRBJ1-4; D not certain. The sample taken for sequencing was blood. The CDR3 loop reads CASRMGGEKLFF. The CDR3 bases are TGTGCCAGTAGGATGGGCGGTGAAAAACTGTTTTTT.